The sequence of this T cell receptor beta chain was determined in a study of T cell changes during pregnancy in multiple sclerosis. V lost 5 bases to trimming and J lost 8 bases; unmatched junction nucleotides: 12. The CDR3 spans 16 residues. Per the germline V gene, CDR1 is LNHDA and CDR2 is SQIVND (reference sequence). Sequencing was performed with immunoSEQ multiplex PCR; in TCRdb, only in-frame clones are kept and a portion is missing. The sample shows about 36,000 clones, about 92% of them seen only once. The sequences come from CD4+ T cells from peripheral blood mononuclear cells, collected in the first trimester of pregnancy. The chain is built from TRBV19 and TRBJ1-2, with 12 bases matching TRBD1. The TCR comes from a female donor with multiple sclerosis, enrolled in a pregnancy study. The CDR3: CASSFSGTGGVVGYTF. The CDR3 nucleotides read TGTGCCAGTAGTTTTTCCGGGACAGGGGGCGTTGTGGGCTACACCTTC.